This T cell receptor (beta chain) was found in a study of blood T cells in healthy people across ages. General study points: A roughly linear fall in TCR beta diversity per million T cells was seen with increasing age.

Germline V gene sequence: CDR1 SGHDT, CDR2 YYEEEE. This CDR3 is 16 amino acids long. With regard to this clonotype: Its matching antigen is unknown. One end of the junction is discordant with germline, which a read error may explain.

Using a J-beta primer mix together with a sample-barcoded 5' primer, a second PCR was run for about 6 to 12 cycles. Each CDR3 protein is one row after TCRdb ran MiXCR on the 5' RACE reads. The profile shows 600,000 to 800,000 distinct CDR3 sequences, over 40% of them singletons. Sequences were obtained from blood. The chain joins TRBV5-6 to TRBJ1-5, with D tentatively TRBD1 (5 bases). The source of this sequence is a woman of 80 years or more in good health. DNA for the CDR3: TGTGTCAGCAGCCGCATCTCAGCCGGGGGTAATCAGCCCCAGCATTTT. This translates into CVSSRISAGGNQPQHF.